This T cell receptor beta chain appears in the sequencing data of a study of identical twins. Whole-study results and caveats: Twin pairs' shared out-of-frame alpha sequences were enriched in low generation probability.

About this clonotype itself: Its target is not known.

A universal primer site came from template switching; cDNA carried unique molecular identifiers. TCRdb reanalysed the 5' RACE reads using MiXCR and keeps one entry per CDR3 protein. The data show about 220,000 distinct CDR3 sequences, 5.5% to 7.5% seen once. This CDR3 contains 14 residues. Per the germline V gene, CDR1 is SGHTA and CDR2 is FQGTGA. V was pared by 2 bases and J by 6 bases, with 8 bases between. The data also belong to a second study, concerning T cells expressing NK-cell markers. Turning to that study: No clear determination of HCMV specificity was made for expanded NKG2C+ T cell clones.

Sequencing used CD8+ T cells sorted from blood. The TCR sequence derives from a woman aged 18-30 years in good health. The V gene is TRBV7-3, the J gene TRBJ1-6, with D tentatively TRBD1 (5 bases). This CDR3 is CASSLDSFNSPLHF. The CDR3 DNA reads as TGTGCCAGCAGCTTAGACAGTTTTAATTCACCCCTCCACTTT.